This T cell receptor beta chain was found in a study of memory CD4+ T cells and cytomegalovirus serostatus. As for the study in general: Healthy Belgian adult donors included roughly ten CMV-positive and 20 to 30 CMV-negative people.

V gave up 0 bases and J gave up 8 bases, with 20 bases separating them. Germline CDR1 MGHRA, CDR2 YSYEKL. There are 16 residues in the CDR3. The sort gate was single viable CD3+CD4+CD8-CD45RO+ cells for memory CD4+ T cells. CD4+ T cells were isolated by positive magnetic selection. Authors' methods: Out-of-frame sequences were removed, leaving 2,000,000 or so distinct TCRbeta sequences. This table comes from immunoSEQ multiplex PCR, and its TCRdb copy is limited to in-frame clones, with some not included. V and J calls and clone size are copied from that table; D and trimming were computed from the DNA. The data hold under 40,000 clones, with approximately 79% observed a single time.

The specimen sequenced was memory CD4+ T cells from blood. The receptor was isolated from an adult in good health and CMV-seropositive. The chain has TRBV4-1 and TRBJ2-7, with a weak D call TRBD2 (6 bases). CDR3 region: CASSQEVGGRGLKQYF. The CDR3 nucleotides read TGCGCCAGCAGCCAAGAGGTGGGGGGACGAGGTCTAAAGCAGTACTTC.